These 30 T cell receptor beta chains originate from one sample sequenced in a study of control samples from healthy donors and cancer patients. The assay was immunoSEQ multiplex PCR, and TCRdb's table has in-frame clones only and misses some. The data contain about 100,000 clones, about 90% of them singletons. Sequencing input: blood. The source of these receptors is a woman aged 50 to 60 in good health.

The chain links TRBV5-4 to TRBJ2-3; D gene uncertain. The V and J ends lost 0 bases and 3 bases respectively, with 8 bases between them. The CDR3 loop spans 14 amino acids. CDR1 SGHNT and CDR2 YYREEE come from the germline V gene (reference sequence). CDR3 loop: CASSLVVETDTQYF. In DNA, the CDR3 is TGTGCCAGCAGCTTGGTGGTGGAAACAGATACGCAGTATTTT.

This chain connects TRBV5-4 to TRBJ1-1; weak D call: TRBD1 (5 bases). Germline V gene data show CDR1 as SGHNT and CDR2 as YYREEE (reference sequence). V lost 2 bases and J lost 5, with 10 bases in between. The CDR3 is 13 residues long. CDR3 DNA: TGTGCCAGCAGCTTCGGTGGGGGGACTGAAGCTTTCTTT. Encoded protein: CASSFGGGTEAFF.

The V and J genes are TRBV5-4 and TRBJ2-5; D ambiguous. CDR1 and CDR2 from the germline V gene are SGHNT and YYREEE (reference sequence). The CDR3 is made up of 17 amino acids. V lost 0 bases and J 0 bases, leaving 15 bases between the germline ends. The CDR3 loop is CASSLVRRLLYQETQYF. The CDR3 nucleotides are TGTGCCAGCAGCTTGGTAAGACGCCTCCTGTACCAAGAGACCCAGTACTTC.

This clone was observed once. The chain is built from TRBV7-2 and TRBJ1-5; D gene unclear. The CDR3 runs 15 residues. CDR1 SGHTA and CDR2 FQGNSA come from the germline V gene. V was shortened by 4 bases and J by 8 bases, with 18 bases between the two germline ends. The CDR3: CASSSLGSLAEPQHF. Written as DNA, the CDR3 is TGTGCCAGCAGCTCACTCGGCAGTCTAGCGGAGCCCCAGCATTTT. Complete variable domain (other parts from reference TRBV7-2 and TRBJ1-5): GAGVSQSPSNKVTEKGKDVELRCDPISGHTALYWYRQSLGQGLEFLIYFQGNSAPDKSGLPSDRFSAERTGGSVSTLTIQRTQQEDSAVYLCASSSLGSLAEPQHFGDGTRLSIL.

The chain employs TRBV7-2 and TRBJ2-3, with D hard to call. The CDR3 is 13 residues long. Germline V gives CDR1 SGHTA, CDR2 FQGNSA. The V gene lost 2 bases and the J gene lost 4 bases, with 7 bases spanning the gap. CDR3 in amino acids: CASSLSPSDTQYF. The CDR3 DNA is TGTGCCAGCAGCTTATCCCCATCAGATACGCAGTATTTT. Full variable domain (outside the CDR3, taken from reference TRBV7-2 and TRBJ2-3): GAGVSQSPSNKVTEKGKDVELRCDPISGHTALYWYRQSLGQGLEFLIYFQGNSAPDKSGLPSDRFSAERTGGSVSTLTIQRTQQEDSAVYLCASSLSPSDTQYFGPGTRLTVL.

The genes are TRBV10-1 and TRBJ2-2; 7 bases line up with TRBD1. Germline loops: CDR1 WNHNN, CDR2 SYGVQD (reference sequence). The J segment lost 6 bases and the V segment lost 2 bases, leaving 6 bases of the junction unmatched. CDR3 length: 15 residues. The CDR3 sequence: CASSEQGVRPGELFF. Written as DNA, the CDR3 is TGCGCCAGCAGTGAGCAGGGGGTCCGCCCCGGGGAGCTGTTTTTT.

The chain recombines TRBV11-3 with TRBJ1-6; 8 bases line up with TRBD1. Per germline, CDR1 SGHNT and CDR2 YENEEA. V trimming: 3 bases; J trimming: 10 bases; junction bases outside the gene matches: 11. This CDR3 region has 16 residues. The CDR3 sequence is CASSFQWTGSKSPLHF. DNA for the CDR3: TGTGCCAGCAGCTTCCAGTGGACAGGGTCAAAATCACCCCTCCACTTT.

The rearrangement links TRBV11-2 to TRBJ1-5, with 7 bases that match TRBD1. The CDR3 is 14 amino acids. V trimming: 5 bases; J trimming: 3 bases; junction bases outside the gene matches: 4. Germline V gene data show CDR1 as SGHAT and CDR2 as FQNNGV. The CDR3, as DNA: TGTGCCAGCAGCCGAGGGGGCTTCAATCAGCCCCAGCATTTT. It specifies CASSRGGFNQPQHF. The full variable domain, in which reference TRBV11-2 and TRBJ1-5 provide the parts outside the CDR3, is EAGVAQSPRYKIIEKRQSVAFWCNPISGHATLYWYQQILGQGPKLLIQFQNNGVVDDSQLPKDRFSAERLKGVDSTLKIQPAKLEDSAVYLCASSRGGFNQPQHFGDGTRLSIL.

This chain joins TRBV7-7 and TRBJ2-7; TRBD1 agrees at 9 bases. The CDR3 covers 15 residues. Germline trimming cut 4 bases from V and 6 bases from J; bases unmatched to any gene: 10. Germline V gives CDR1 SSHAT, CDR2 FNYEAQ (reference sequence). CDR3 in DNA: TGTGCCAGCAGCTCGTCACAGGGGGCGCACCCCGAGCAGTACGTC. Encoded protein: CASSSSQGAHPEQYV.

The chain has TRBV11-2 and TRBJ1-1, with unresolved D. The germline CDR1 and CDR2 sequences are SGHAT and FQNNGV. V gave up 1 base and J gave up 0 bases, with 6 bases separating them. This CDR3 has 14 residues. CDR3 DNA: TGTGCCAGCAGCTTAGGTAACCTGAACACTGAAGCTTTCTTT. Its protein is CASSLGNLNTEAFF.

The chain is built from TRBV14 and TRBJ2-7; 8 bases align to TRBD2. This CDR3 is 16 amino acids long. After removal of 0 bases from V and 6 bases from J, the junction contained 10 bases not matched to a gene. The germline V gene encodes CDR1 SGHDN and CDR2 FVKESK. CDR3 residues: CASSQEDVREASEQYV. CDR3 coding DNA: TGTGCCAGCAGCCAAGAGGACGTGCGGGAGGCGAGCGAGCAGTACGTC.

This chain joins TRBV5-1 and TRBJ2-1, with 8 bases identical to TRBD2. Germline assignment: CDR1 SGHRS and CDR2 YFSETQ. This CDR3 region has 16 residues. Trimming cost V 0 bases and J 4 bases; bases outside gene matches: 6. CDR3 sequence: CASSLGAGGEYNEQFF. Written as DNA, the CDR3 is TGCGCCAGCAGCTTGGGGGCCGGGGGGGAGTACAATGAGCAGTTCTTC.

The chain uses TRBV14 and TRBJ2-7; TRBD1 agrees at 9 bases. The CDR3 length is 15 residues. Germline CDR1 and CDR2: SGHDN and FVKESK. V gave up 0 bases and J gave up 4 bases; unmatched junction bases: 4. The chain's CDR3 is CASSQEGQGLYEQYF. The CDR3 nucleotides are TGTGCCAGCAGCCAAGAGGGACAGGGTTTGTACGAGCAGTACTTC.

V is TRBV7-2 and J is TRBJ2-1, with D uncertain. Germline CDR1 SGHTA, CDR2 FQGNSA. V gave up 4 bases and J gave up 5 bases, with 9 bases separating them. This CDR3 spans 13 amino acids. As DNA, the CDR3 is TGTGCCAGCAGCTACCTTAGAGACAATGAGCAGTTCTTC. This encodes CASSYLRDNEQFF.

The genes are TRBV7-8 and TRBJ1-2; D call uncertain. The CDR3 has 15 amino acids. Trimming stripped 5 bases from V and 5 bases from J, with 18 bases between. From germline, CDR1 is SGHVS and CDR2 FQNEAQ. The DNA of the CDR3 is TGTGCCAGCAGCCCTAGTCGGTGGATAGGATATGGCTACACCTTC. Amino acids: CASSPSRWIGYGYTF.

The rearrangement links TRBV7-9 to TRBJ2-1; D possibly corresponds to TRBD1 (5 bases). Trimming pared 3 bases from V and 9 bases from J, leaving 15 bases between. This CDR3 has 14 amino acids. Germline V gene data show CDR1 as SEHNR and CDR2 as FQNEAQ (reference sequence). CDR3 protein: CASSFGAGYSEQFF. The CDR3, as DNA: TGTGCCAGCAGCTTTGGGGCAGGGTACTCTGAGCAGTTCTTC. The full variable domain, rest sourced from reference TRBV7-9 and TRBJ2-1, is DTGVSQNPRHKITKRGQNVTFRCDPISEHNRLYWYRQTLGQGPEFLTYFQNEAQLEKSRLLSDRFSAERPKGSFSTLEIQRTEQGDSAMYLCASSFGAGYSEQFFGPGTRLTVL.

The chain is built from TRBV5-4 and TRBJ2-1; a possible D gene is TRBD2 (5 bases). Germline V lookup: CDR1 SGHNT, CDR2 YYREEE (reference sequence). This CDR3 is 12 amino acids long. The V end lost 3 bases, the J end lost 15 bases, and 16 bases lay between the germline ends. CDR3 bases: TGTGCCAGCAGCTCCGGAGGAGAGGGCCCGTTCTTC. Translated, it gives CASSSGGEGPFF.

V usage is TRBV3-1 (or the pseudogene TRBV3-2) and J usage is TRBJ2-5; maybe TRBD2 (7 bases). V was shortened by 8 bases and J by 3 bases, with 13 bases between the two germline ends. Germline CDR1 reads LGHDT; CDR2 reads YNNKEL (reference sequence). The CDR3 sequence is 13 residues long. The CDR3 sequence: CASVRGAKETQYF. Here the CDR3 DNA reads TGTGCCAGCGTTCGGGGGGCAAAAGAGACCCAGTACTTC.

The chain joins TRBV20-1 to TRBJ2-5, with D uncertain. In germline, CDR1 is DFQATT, CDR2 SNEGSKA (reference sequence). The CDR3 consists of 16 residues. V shed 3 bases and J shed 5 bases, with 22 bases lying between them. Here the CDR3 reads CSASDIDGDRAETQYF. The CDR3 DNA is TGCAGTGCTAGTGACATAGACGGCGATCGCGCGGAGACCCAGTACTTC.

The V gene is TRBV21-1, the J gene TRBJ2-3; the table's TRBD2 call for D was not verified on the DNA. TRBV21-1 is assigned pseudogene status. The CDR3 has 11 residues. The CDR3 region is CASPTSGAQYF. CDR3 sequence (DNA): TGTGCCAGCCCGACTAGCGGGGCGCAGTATTTT.

The chain is built from TRBV19 and TRBJ2-5; D uncertain. Germline CDR1 LNHDA, CDR2 SQIVND (reference sequence). The CDR3 runs 16 residues. Trimming took off 5 bases at V and 5 bases at J, with 21 bases between the two ends. Here the CDR3 reads CASSHNLIGLTETQYF. CDR3 bases: TGTGCCAGTAGTCATAATTTGATAGGCCTCACGGAGACCCAGTACTTC. Full variable domain (missing parts from reference TRBV19 and TRBJ2-5): DGGITQSPKYLFRKEGQNVTLSCEQNLNHDAMYWYRQDPGQGLRLIYYSQIVNDFQKGDIAEGYSVSREKKESFPLTVTSAQKNPTAFYLCASSHNLIGLTETQYFGPGTRLLVL.

The V call is TRBV7-2, the J call TRBJ2-1; 15 nucleotides agree with TRBD2. Germline V lookup: CDR1 SGHTA, CDR2 FQGNSA. The V and J ends lost 4 bases and 9 bases, in that order; junction bases with no gene match: 7. The CDR3 loop spans 16 amino acids. The CDR3 loop is CASSSRTSGRALEQFF. The CDR3 DNA reads as TGTGCCAGCAGCTCACGGACTAGCGGGAGGGCCCTTGAGCAGTTCTTC.

The chain combines TRBV6-2 or TRBV6-3 with TRBJ2-1, with a possible D match to TRBD2 (6 bases). The CDR3 length is 14 residues. From germline, CDR1 is MNHEY and CDR2 SVGEGT. V was shortened by 0 bases and J by 10 bases, with 13 bases between the two germline ends. The CDR3 here is CASSYSGGTGEQFF. The CDR3 region has the DNA TGTGCCAGCAGTTACTCTGGCGGGACTGGCGAGCAGTTCTTC.

This CDR3 is CASSPPGARGDEKLFF. CDR3 in DNA: TGTGCCAGCTCACCACCGGGGGCCAGGGGGGATGAAAAACTGTTTTTT. V gene TRBV18 combines with J gene TRBJ1-4, with 7 bases fitting TRBD1. The CDR3 sequence is 16 residues long. CDR1 is KGHSH, CDR2 LQKENI, per germline. With V trimmed by 0 bases and J by 6 bases, 7 bases remained unmatched.

The chain recombines TRBV9 with TRBJ1-1; D is unclear. Germline CDR1 and CDR2: SGDLS and YYNGEE. Trimming took off 0 bases at V and 1 base at J, with 4 bases between the two ends. The CDR3 length is 13 residues. Here the CDR3 reads CASSVDGNTEAFF. The CDR3 nucleotides are TGTGCCAGCAGCGTAGATGGGAACACTGAAGCTTTCTTT. The full variable domain, rest sourced from reference TRBV9 and TRBJ1-1, is DSGVTQTPKHLITATGQRVTLRCSPRSGDLSVYWYQQSLDQGLQFLIQYYNGEERAKGNILERFSAQQFPDLHSELNLSSLELGDSALYFCASSVDGNTEAFFGQGTRLTVV.

The chain carries TRBV18 and TRBJ2-7; the D is unclear. Germline values: CDR1 KGHSH, CDR2 LQKENI. Between the trimmed V and J ends, which lost 6 bases and 2 bases, there was a span of 14 bases. The CDR3 is 14 amino acids. CDR3 nucleotide sequence: TGTGCCAGCTCCCTCGTCCCGGATACCTACGAGCAGTACTTC. It is translated as CASSLVPDTYEQYF.

V usage is TRBV6-5 and J usage is TRBJ1-1; no clear D gene. Germline V gives CDR1 MNHEY, CDR2 SVGAGI. V was cut by 7 bases and J by 5 bases, with 20 bases left in between. This CDR3 has 15 residues. DNA for the CDR3: TGTGCCAGCACCTCAGCTTCAACCGGGAGGACTGAAGCTTTCTTT. Translated: CASTSASTGRTEAFF.

The chain carries TRBV3-1 (or the pseudogene TRBV3-2) and TRBJ2-5, with a possible D match to TRBD2 (6 bases). The CDR3 totals 12 residues. V lost 4 bases and J lost 5, with 8 bases in between. Looked up from germline, CDR1 is LGHDT and CDR2 is YNNKEL (reference sequence). CDR3 amino acids: CASSLRGETQYF. The CDR3 nucleotides read TGTGCCAGCAGCCTCCGGGGGGAGACCCAGTACTTC.

The V and J genes are TRBV29-1 and TRBJ2-5; a possible D gene is TRBD2 (7 bases). Germline values: CDR1 SQVTM, CDR2 ANQGSEA. V lost 7 bases to trimming and J lost 1 base, with 16 bases between them. The CDR3 has 14 amino acids. The CDR3 nucleotides read TGCAGCGGGGACGGCGGGGGCGCCCAAGAGACCCAGTACTTC. Its translation is CSGDGGGAQETQYF. Combining the CDR3 with reference TRBV29-1 and TRBJ2-5 gives the whole variable domain SAVISQKPSRDICQRGTSLTIQCQVDSQVTMMFWYRQQPGQSLTLIATANQGSEATYESGFVIDKFPISRPNLTFSTLTVSNMSPEDSSIYLCSGDGGGAQETQYFGPGTRLLVL.

The chain recombines TRBV2 with TRBJ2-3; TRBD2 is a possible D gene (6 bases). Germline assignment: CDR1 SNHLY and CDR2 FYNNEI. This CDR3 spans 14 amino acids. Deletions cut 10 bases from V and 3 bases from J, with 17 bases between. CDR3 coding DNA: TGTGCCACCCAGAGAGCGGGTTTAACAGATACGCAGTATTTT. It encodes CATQRAGLTDTQYF. The full variable domain, completed using reference TRBV2 and TRBJ2-3, is EPEVTQTPSHQVTQMGQEVILRCVPISNHLYFYWYRQILGQKVEFLVSFYNNEISEKSEIFDDQFSVERPDGSNFTLKIRSTKLEDSAMYFCATQRAGLTDTQYFGPGTRLTVL.